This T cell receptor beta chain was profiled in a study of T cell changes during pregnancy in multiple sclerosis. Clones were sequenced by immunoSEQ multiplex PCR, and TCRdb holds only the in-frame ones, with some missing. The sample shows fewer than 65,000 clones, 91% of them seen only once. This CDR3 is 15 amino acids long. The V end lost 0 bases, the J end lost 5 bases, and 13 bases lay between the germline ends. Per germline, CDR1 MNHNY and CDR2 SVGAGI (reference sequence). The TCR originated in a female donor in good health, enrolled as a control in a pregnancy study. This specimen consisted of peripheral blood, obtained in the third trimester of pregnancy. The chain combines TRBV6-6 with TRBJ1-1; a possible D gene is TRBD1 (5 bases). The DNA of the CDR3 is TGTGCCAGCAGTTACTCGATAATGGGGGGTACTGAAGCTTTCTTT. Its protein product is CASSYSIMGGTEAFF.